The T cell receptor beta chain described here comes from a study of response to subunit inactivated influenza vaccine. Study-wide results and caveats: The authors proposed limited new T cell recruitment per seasonal influenza vaccination.

This clonotype was picked up a small number of times. Its antigen is undetermined. TCRdb used MiXCR to reprocess the RT-PCR reads, holding one entry per CDR3 protein. The table includes under 950,000 distinct CDR3 sequences, around 21% detected once. Losses at the gene ends were 4 bases for V and 4 bases for J; bases not matched to a gene: 10. Germline-derived CDR1 and CDR2 are SGHRS and YFSETQ. CDR3 length: 17 amino acids. The V gene is TRBV5-1, the J gene TRBJ2-1; TRBD2 matches at 11 bases. Sequenced here: PBMCs from blood, sampled about 5 days after vaccination. This sequence originates from a man aged 45 to 65 who received an inactivated influenza vaccine. The CDR3: CASSPTLAGGRYNEQFF. The CDR3 DNA reads TGCGCCAGCAGCCCGACCCTAGCGGGAGGACGGTACAATGAGCAGTTCTTC.